This is a list of T cell receptor beta chains from one sample in a study of cytomegalovirus exposure and HLA in healthy donors. Clones were read by immunoSEQ multiplex PCR, and TCRdb kept only the in-frame ones, dropping some. The profile covers 75,000 to 95,000 clones, with approximately 79% appearing a single time and roughly an eighth taken by the ten largest. Sample: PBMCs. The receptors derive from a human donor in good health. CDR3s include the opening cysteine and the closing phenylalanine or tryptophan. The order of the fields is J gene, D gene, V gene, clone size, CDR3 protein, CDR3 DNA. D genes are given only for firm matches. Clone size, where shown, is once, few, many, or a class for clones that have expanded.

J: TRBJ1-2
D: -
V: TRBV28
size: -
CDR3: CASSLSAGPRGYTF
DNA: TGTGCCAGCAGTTTATCAGCGGGACCCAGAGGCTACACCTTC

J: TRBJ2-2
D: -
V: TRBV4-1
size: few
CDR3: CASSQVMNTGELFF
DNA: TGCGCCAGCAGCCAAGTAATGAACACCGGGGAGCTGTTTTTT

J: TRBJ2-5
D: -
V: TRBV10-3
size: -
CDR3: CAINEQGFEETQYF
DNA: TGTGCCATCAACGAACAGGGTTTCGAGGAGACCCAGTACTTC

J: TRBJ2-5
D: TRBD1
V: TRBV2
size: -
CDR3: CASRDRGETQYF
DNA: TGTGCCAGCAGAGACAGGGGAGAGACCCAGTACTTC

J: TRBJ2-7
D: -
V: TRBV5-8
size: -
CDR3: CASSLEGAPGIYEQYF
DNA: TGTGCCAGCAGCTTGGAAGGGGCCCCCGGAATATACGAGCAGTACTTC

J: TRBJ2-5
D: TRBD2
V: TRBV4-2
size: -
CDR3: CASSLMRGETQYF
DNA: TGTGCCAGCAGCCTTATGCGGGGGGAGACCCAGTACTTC

J: TRBJ2-7
D: -
V: TRBV6-8
size: -
CDR3: CASRPRQPLEQYF
DNA: TGTGCCAGCAGACCGAGACAGCCTCTCGAGCAGTACTTC

J: TRBJ2-7
D: -
V: TRBV11-2
size: few
CDR3: CASSLAGTYEQYF
DNA: TGTGCCAGCAGCTTAGCAGGGACCTACGAGCAGTACTTC

J: TRBJ1-5
D: TRBD1
V: TRBV4-3
size: -
CDR3: CASSQDQGAGQPQHF
DNA: TGCGCCAGCAGCCAAGACCAGGGGGCTGGTCAGCCCCAGCATTTT

J: TRBJ2-3
D: TRBD2
V: TRBV27
size: once
CDR3: CASSLEAGRTDTQYF
DNA: TGTGCCAGCAGTTTAGAAGCGGGGCGGACAGATACGCAGTATTTT

J: TRBJ2-7
D: -
V: TRBV15
size: once
CDR3: CATSRDWLDEQYF
DNA: TGTGCCACCAGCAGAGATTGGCTCGACGAGCAGTACTTC

J: TRBJ1-4
D: -
V: TRBV7-8
size: -
CDR3: CASSSAPGGKLFF
DNA: TGTGCCAGCAGCTCAGCCCCAGGAGGAAAACTGTTTTTT

J: TRBJ1-4
D: -
V: TRBV6-1
size: once
CDR3: CASSESDTSFKLFF
DNA: TGTGCCAGCAGTGAATCGGACACTTCCTTCAAACTGTTTTTT

J: TRBJ1-2
D: -
V: TRBV5-4
size: -
CDR3: CASSDSPFNYGYTF
DNA: TGTGCCAGCAGCGACAGTCCCTTTAACTATGGCTACACCTTC

J: TRBJ1-1
D: TRBD1
V: TRBV27
size: -
CDR3: CASSQGGVGTEAFF
DNA: TGTGCCAGCAGTCAGGGGGGCGTTGGCACTGAAGCTTTCTTT

J: TRBJ1-1
D: TRBD1
V: TRBV11-1
size: -
CDR3: CASSLAGTANTEAFF
DNA: TGTGCCAGCAGCTTAGCCGGGACAGCGAACACTGAAGCTTTCTTT

J: TRBJ1-1
D: TRBD1
V: TRBV4-3
size: -
CDR3: CASSQAVTGITEAFF
DNA: TGCGCCAGCAGCCAGGCTGTGACAGGGATCACTGAAGCTTTCTTT

J: TRBJ2-5
D: -
V: TRBV6-1
size: -
CDR3: CASSAADWGETQYF
DNA: TGTGCCAGCAGTGCGGCGGACTGGGGAGAGACCCAGTACTTC

J: TRBJ2-7
D: TRBD1
V: TRBV5-6
size: -
CDR3: CASSFLYDRAYEQYF
DNA: TGTGCCAGCAGCTTTCTCTACGACAGGGCCTACGAGCAGTACTTC

J: TRBJ1-1
D: TRBD1
V: TRBV25-1
size: few
CDR3: CASNRQGTEAFF
DNA: TGTGCCAGCAATAGACAGGGGACTGAAGCTTTCTTT

J: TRBJ1-2
D: -
V: TRBV6-5
size: -
CDR3: CASSYGQGGYGYTF
DNA: TGTGCCAGCAGTTACGGGCAGGGAGGGTATGGCTACACCTTC

J: TRBJ2-6
D: TRBD2
V: TRBV7-2
size: -
CDR3: CASSPGGGGANVLTF
DNA: TGTGCCAGCAGCCCCGGGGGGGGTGGGGCCAACGTCCTGACTTTC

J: TRBJ2-3
D: TRBD1
V: TRBV6-5
size: -
CDR3: CASSPGQGVPDTQYF
DNA: TGTGCCAGCAGTCCGGGACAGGGGGTACCAGATACGCAGTATTTT

J: TRBJ2-5
D: TRBD2
V: TRBV2
size: once
CDR3: CASSDGAGGLQETQYF
DNA: TGTGCCAGCAGTGATGGTGCGGGGGGGCTACAAGAGACCCAGTACTTC

J: TRBJ1-1
D: TRBD1
V: TRBV19
size: -
CDR3: CASSTSGQTNTEAFF
DNA: TGTGCCAGTAGTACCTCGGGACAGACCAACACTGAAGCTTTCTTT

J: TRBJ1-2
D: TRBD1
V: TRBV6-5
size: -
CDR3: CASSPPGDSFYGYTF
DNA: TGTGCCAGCAGTCCACCGGGGGACAGCTTCTATGGCTACACCTTC

J: TRBJ1-2
D: TRBD1
V: TRBV19
size: -
CDR3: CASSIRGDYGYTF
DNA: TGTGCCAGTAGTATCAGGGGGGACTATGGCTACACCTTC

J: TRBJ1-1
D: -
V: TRBV11-2
size: -
CDR3: CASSRQPPTEAFF
DNA: TGTGCCAGCAGCAGACAGCCACCCACTGAAGCTTTCTTT

J: TRBJ1-2
D: TRBD1
V: TRBV4-1
size: once
CDR3: CASSPAPTQGGNGYTF
DNA: TGCGCCAGCAGCCCAGCCCCCACCCAGGGGGGAAATGGCTACACCTTC

J: TRBJ1-2
D: TRBD1
V: TRBV6-5
size: -
CDR3: CASSSGQGGYTF
DNA: TGTGCCAGCAGTTCCGGACAGGGAGGCTACACCTTC

J: TRBJ2-2
D: TRBD2
V: TRBV4-2
size: -
CDR3: CASSHAPRTSGGSTGELFF
DNA: TGTGCCAGCAGCCACGCACCGCGGACTAGCGGGGGGAGCACCGGGGAGCTGTTTTTT

J: TRBJ1-5
D: TRBD1
V: TRBV19
size: few
CDR3: CASSRGTVSNQPQHF
DNA: TGTGCCAGTAGTAGGGGGACAGTCAGCAATCAGCCCCAGCATTTT

J: TRBJ1-2
D: -
V: TRBV13
size: -
CDR3: CASSSPTTF
DNA: TGTGCCAGCAGCTCCCCGACAACCTTC

J: TRBJ2-3
D: -
V: TRBV15
size: -
CDR3: CATSSPIESTDTQYF
DNA: TGTGCCACCAGCAGCCCTATCGAGAGCACAGATACGCAGTATTTT

J: TRBJ2-7
D: TRBD1
V: TRBV7-2
size: -
CDR3: CASSLRDRGYEQYF
DNA: TGTGCCAGCAGCTTAAGAGACAGGGGTTACGAGCAGTACTTC